Following are 2 T cell receptor beta chains from one sample sequenced in a study of T-cell reconstitution after alpha-beta-depleted transplantation in children. Molecular barcoding with unique molecular identifiers was used for the TCRbeta library. TCRdb re-analysed the PCR reads in MiXCR, keeping a single row per CDR3 protein. This sample carries 150,000 to 250,000 distinct CDR3 sequences, more than 12% of them seen once, and the ten largest clones take about 13%. The specimen comprised PBMCs from the stem cell graft donor, sampled from the stem cell graft. All receptors come from a human donor who donated a stem cell graft to a child with acute lymphoblastic leukemia.

The chain recombines TRBV12-3 or TRBV12-4 with TRBJ2-1, with 9 bases matching TRBD2. This CDR3 contains 16 residues. The V and J ends lost 1 base and 7 bases, in that order; junction bases with no gene match: 8. The CDR3 reads CASSLGGGLARNEQFF. The DNA of the CDR3 is TGTGCCAGCAGTTTAGGGGGGGGACTAGCTCGTAATGAGCAGTTCTTC.

There are many counts of this clonotype. The J gene is TRBJ2-3, the V gene TRBV25-1; TRBD1 is a possible D gene (5 bases). Per germline, CDR1 MGHDK and CDR2 SYGVNS. Trimming shortened V by 5 bases and J by 5 bases, and 17 bases separated the two germline ends. The CDR3 covers 15 residues. The CDR3 loop is CASSPGLGAQDTQYF. The CDR3 nucleotides are TGTGCCAGCAGTCCTGGGTTAGGGGCCCAAGATACGCAGTATTTT.